Reported below is one T cell receptor (beta chain). No antigen is known for it. The CDR3 consists of 16 residues. The V segment lost 3 bases and the J segment 0 bases; nucleotides outside the gene matches: 5. Germline-derived CDR1 and CDR2 are KGHSH and LQKENI. The protocol was immunoSEQ multiplex PCR, while the TCRdb copy is restricted to in-frame clones and leaves out a portion. This table has 180,000 or so clones, around 95% appearing once. This sample is drawn from a study of T cell responses to AZD1222 COVID-19 vaccine. General study results and limits: Regions 160-218 and 743-854 dominated among vaccine-associated CD4 TCRs spanning spike. Possibly, clonal diversity was underestimated; donors were largely white British and included more females. In the spike-specific TCR repertoire, nearly half reportedly target unmutated variant regions.

The source material was peripheral blood, sampled on day 0 of AZD1222 vaccination. V gene TRBV18 combines with J gene TRBJ1-3; 7 bases are a match to TRBD1. This sequence was found in an adult in good health. The CDR3 is CASSPTRDSSGNTIYF. CDR3 in DNA: TGTGCCAGCTCACCCACCCGGGACAGCTCTGGAAACACCATATATTTT.